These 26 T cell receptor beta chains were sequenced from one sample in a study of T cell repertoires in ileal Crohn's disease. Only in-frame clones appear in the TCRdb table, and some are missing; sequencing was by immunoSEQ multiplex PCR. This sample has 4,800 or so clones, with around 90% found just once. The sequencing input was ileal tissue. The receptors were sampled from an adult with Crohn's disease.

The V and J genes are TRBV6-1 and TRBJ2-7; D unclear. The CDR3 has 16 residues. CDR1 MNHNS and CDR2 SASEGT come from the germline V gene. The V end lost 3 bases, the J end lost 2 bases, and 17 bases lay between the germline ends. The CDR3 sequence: CASSDFRFGVTYEQYF. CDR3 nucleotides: TGTGCCAGCAGTGATTTCCGATTCGGTGTCACCTACGAGCAGTACTTC.

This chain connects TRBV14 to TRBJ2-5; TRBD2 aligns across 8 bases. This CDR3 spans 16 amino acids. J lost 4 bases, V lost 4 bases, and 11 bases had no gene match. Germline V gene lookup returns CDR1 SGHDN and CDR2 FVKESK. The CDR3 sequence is CASSRRGRGARETQYF. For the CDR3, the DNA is TGTGCCAGCAGCCGGCGGGGGCGGGGGGCCAGAGAGACCCAGTACTTC.

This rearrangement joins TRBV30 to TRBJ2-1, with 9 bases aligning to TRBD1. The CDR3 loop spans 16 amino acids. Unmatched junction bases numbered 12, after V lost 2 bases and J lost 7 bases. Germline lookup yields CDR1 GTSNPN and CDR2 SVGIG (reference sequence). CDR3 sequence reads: CAWSRRRDRAINEQFF. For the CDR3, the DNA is TGTGCCTGGAGTCGCCGCCGGGACAGGGCTATAAATGAGCAGTTCTTC.

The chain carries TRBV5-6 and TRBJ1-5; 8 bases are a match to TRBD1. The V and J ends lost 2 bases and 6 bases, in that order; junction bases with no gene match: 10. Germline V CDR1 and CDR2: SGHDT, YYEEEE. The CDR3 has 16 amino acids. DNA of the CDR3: TGTGCCAGCAGCTTTTGGGCAGGGGGCGGGGGTCAGCCCCAGCATTTT. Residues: CASSFWAGGGGQPQHF.

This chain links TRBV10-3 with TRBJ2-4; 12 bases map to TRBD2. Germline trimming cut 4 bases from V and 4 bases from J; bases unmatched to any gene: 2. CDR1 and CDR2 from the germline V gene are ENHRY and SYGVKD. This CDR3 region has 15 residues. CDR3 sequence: CAISGTSGVKNIQYF. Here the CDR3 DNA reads TGTGCCATCAGTGGGACTAGCGGGGTGAAAAACATTCAGTACTTC.

CDR3 amino acids: CATSRVSGAGTGELFF. CDR3 bases: TGTGCCACCAGCAGAGTGTCCGGGGCGGGAACCGGGGAGCTGTTTTTT. The chain carries TRBV15 and TRBJ2-2, with D possibly TRBD2 on 6 matching bases. Deletions cut 1 base from V and 5 bases from J, with 14 bases between. The CDR3 totals 16 residues. Germline values: CDR1 LNHNV, CDR2 YYDKDF (reference sequence).

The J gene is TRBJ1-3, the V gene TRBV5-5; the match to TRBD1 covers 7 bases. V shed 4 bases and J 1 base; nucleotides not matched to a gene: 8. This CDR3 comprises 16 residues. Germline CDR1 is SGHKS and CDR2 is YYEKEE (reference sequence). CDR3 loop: CASSIRDSPSGNTIYF. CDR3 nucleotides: TGTGCCAGCAGCATTCGGGACAGCCCTTCTGGAAACACCATATATTTT.

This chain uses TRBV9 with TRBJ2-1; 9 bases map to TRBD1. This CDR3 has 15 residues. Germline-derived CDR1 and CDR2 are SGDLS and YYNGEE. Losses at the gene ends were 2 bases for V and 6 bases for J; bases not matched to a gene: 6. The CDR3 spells CASSVRTGVGNEQFF. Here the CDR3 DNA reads TGTGCCAGCAGCGTTAGGACAGGGGTGGGCAATGAGCAGTTCTTC.

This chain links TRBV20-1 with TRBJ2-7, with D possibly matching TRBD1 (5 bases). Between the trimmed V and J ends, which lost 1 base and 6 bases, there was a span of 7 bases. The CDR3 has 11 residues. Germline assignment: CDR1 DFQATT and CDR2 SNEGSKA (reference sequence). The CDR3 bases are TGCAGTGCTAGAGTAGGGGTCGAGCAGTACTTC. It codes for CSARVGVEQYF.

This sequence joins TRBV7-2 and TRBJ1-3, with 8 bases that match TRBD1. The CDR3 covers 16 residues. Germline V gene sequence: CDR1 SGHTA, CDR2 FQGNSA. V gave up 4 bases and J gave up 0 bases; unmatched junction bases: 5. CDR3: CASSSHRGGSGNTIYF. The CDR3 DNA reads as TGTGCCAGCAGCTCGCACAGGGGGGGCTCTGGAAACACCATATATTTT.

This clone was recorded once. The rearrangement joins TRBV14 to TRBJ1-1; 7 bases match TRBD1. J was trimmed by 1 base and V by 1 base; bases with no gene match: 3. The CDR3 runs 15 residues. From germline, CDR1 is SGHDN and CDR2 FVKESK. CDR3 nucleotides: TGTGCCAGCAGCCAAGGACAGGGAAGGAACACTGAAGCTTTCTTT. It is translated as CASSQGQGRNTEAFF.

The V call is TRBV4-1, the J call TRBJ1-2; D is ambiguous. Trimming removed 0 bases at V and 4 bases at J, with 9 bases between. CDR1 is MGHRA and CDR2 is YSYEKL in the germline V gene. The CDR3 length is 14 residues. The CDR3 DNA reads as TGCGCCAGCAGCCAAGATGGGCAGGTCTATGGCTACACCTTC. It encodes CASSQDGQVYGYTF.

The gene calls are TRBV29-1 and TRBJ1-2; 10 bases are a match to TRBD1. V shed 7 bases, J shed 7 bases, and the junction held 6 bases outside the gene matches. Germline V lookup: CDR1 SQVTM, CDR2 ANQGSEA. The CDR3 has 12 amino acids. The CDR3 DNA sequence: TGCAGCGGAGGGACAGGGGATAGTGGCTACACCTTC. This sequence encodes CSGGTGDSGYTF.

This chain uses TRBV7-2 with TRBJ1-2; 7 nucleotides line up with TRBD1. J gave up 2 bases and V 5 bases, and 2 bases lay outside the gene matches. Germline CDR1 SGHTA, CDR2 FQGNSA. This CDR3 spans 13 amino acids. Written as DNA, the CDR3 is TGTGCCAGCAGCCCGGACAGGAACTATGGCTACACCTTC. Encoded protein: CASSPDRNYGYTF. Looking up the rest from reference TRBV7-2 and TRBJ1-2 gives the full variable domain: GAGVSQSPSNKVTEKGKDVELRCDPISGHTALYWYRQSLGQGLEFLIYFQGNSAPDKSGLPSDRFSAERTGGSVSTLTIQRTQQEDSAVYLCASSPDRNYGYTFGSGTRLTVV.

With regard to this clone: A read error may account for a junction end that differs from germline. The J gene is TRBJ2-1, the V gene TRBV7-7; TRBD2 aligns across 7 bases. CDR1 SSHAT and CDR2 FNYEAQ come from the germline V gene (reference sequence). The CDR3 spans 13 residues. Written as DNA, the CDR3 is TGTGCTAGCAGCTGGGGGGGGGAAAATGAGCAGTTCTTC. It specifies CASSWGGENEQFF.

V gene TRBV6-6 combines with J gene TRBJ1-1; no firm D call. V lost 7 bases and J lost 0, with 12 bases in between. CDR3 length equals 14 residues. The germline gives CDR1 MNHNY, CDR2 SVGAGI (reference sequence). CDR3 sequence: CASTLNNMNTEAFF. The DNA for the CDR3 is TGTGCCAGCACCCTGAACAACATGAACACTGAAGCTTTCTTT.

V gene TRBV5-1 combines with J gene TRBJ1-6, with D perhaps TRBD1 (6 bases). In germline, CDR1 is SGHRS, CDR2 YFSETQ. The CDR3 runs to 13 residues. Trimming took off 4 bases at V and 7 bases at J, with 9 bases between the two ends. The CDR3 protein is CASSRTDNSPLHF. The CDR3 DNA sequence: TGCGCCAGCAGCCGGACAGACAATTCACCCCTCCACTTT.

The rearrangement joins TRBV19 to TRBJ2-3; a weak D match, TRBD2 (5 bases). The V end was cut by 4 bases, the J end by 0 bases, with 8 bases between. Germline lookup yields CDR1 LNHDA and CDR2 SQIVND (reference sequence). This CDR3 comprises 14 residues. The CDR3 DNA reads TGTGCCAGTAGTAGCGAGGGAAGCACAGATACGCAGTATTTT. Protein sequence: CASSSEGSTDTQYF.

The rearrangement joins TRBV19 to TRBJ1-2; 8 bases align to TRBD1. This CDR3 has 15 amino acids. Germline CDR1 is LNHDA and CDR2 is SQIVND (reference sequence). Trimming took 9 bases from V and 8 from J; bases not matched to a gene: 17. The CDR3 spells CASRLGLDREGGYTF. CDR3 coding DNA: TGTGCCAGCAGACTAGGTTTGGACAGGGAAGGCGGCTACACCTTC.

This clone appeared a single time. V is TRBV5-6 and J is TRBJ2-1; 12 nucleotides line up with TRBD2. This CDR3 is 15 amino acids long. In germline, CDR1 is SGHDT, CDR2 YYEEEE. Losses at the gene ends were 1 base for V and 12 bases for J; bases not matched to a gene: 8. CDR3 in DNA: TGTGCCAGCAGCTTGACTAGCGGGGGGTCCCTTGGGCAGTTCTTC. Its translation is CASSLTSGGSLGQFF.

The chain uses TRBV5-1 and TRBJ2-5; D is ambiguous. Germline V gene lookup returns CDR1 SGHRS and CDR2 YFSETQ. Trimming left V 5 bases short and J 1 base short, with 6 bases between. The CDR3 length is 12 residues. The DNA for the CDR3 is TGCGCCAGCAGTAGTTTCCAAGAGACCCAGTACTTC. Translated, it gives CASSSFQETQYF.

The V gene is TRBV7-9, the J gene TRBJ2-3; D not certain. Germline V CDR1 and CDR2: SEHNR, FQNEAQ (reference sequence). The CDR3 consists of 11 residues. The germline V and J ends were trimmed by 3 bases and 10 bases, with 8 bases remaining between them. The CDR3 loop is CASSLYVAQYF. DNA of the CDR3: TGTGCCAGCAGCTTGTATGTCGCGCAGTATTTT.

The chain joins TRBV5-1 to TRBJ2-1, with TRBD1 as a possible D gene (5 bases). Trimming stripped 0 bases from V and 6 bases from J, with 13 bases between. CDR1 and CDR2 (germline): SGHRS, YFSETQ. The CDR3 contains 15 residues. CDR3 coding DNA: TGCGCCAGCAGCTTGGTTCAGGGCTTCGGCAATGAGCAGTTCTTC. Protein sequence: CASSLVQGFGNEQFF.

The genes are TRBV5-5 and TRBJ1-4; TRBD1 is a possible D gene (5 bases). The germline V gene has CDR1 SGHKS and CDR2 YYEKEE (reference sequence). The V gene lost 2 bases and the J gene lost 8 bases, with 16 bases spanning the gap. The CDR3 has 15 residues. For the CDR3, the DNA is TGTGCCAGCAGCTTTCTGGGGGGGATCGAAGAAAAACTGTTTTTT. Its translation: CASSFLGGIEEKLFF.

The CDR3 reads CASRMRGKNTGELFF. In DNA, the CDR3 is TGTGCCAGCAGAATGAGGGGGAAGAACACCGGGGAGCTGTTTTTT. The chain uses TRBV5-6 and TRBJ2-2, with a weak D call TRBD1 (6 bases). V was clipped by 5 bases and J by 1 base, with 12 bases between them. Germline assignment: CDR1 SGHDT and CDR2 YYEEEE. The CDR3 consists of 15 residues.

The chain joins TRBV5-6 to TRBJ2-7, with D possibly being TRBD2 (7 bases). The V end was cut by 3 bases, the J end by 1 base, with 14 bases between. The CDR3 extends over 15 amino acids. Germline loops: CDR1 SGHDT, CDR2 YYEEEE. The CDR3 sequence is CASSSQQGLSYEQYF. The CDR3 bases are TGTGCCAGCAGCTCCCAACAGGGACTATCCTACGAGCAGTACTTC.